These T cell receptor beta chains were read from a single sample in a study of CD8 T cells in ankylosing spondylitis. TCRdb fed the 5' RACE reads into MiXCR, producing one record per CDR3 protein. The sample includes about 140,000 distinct CDR3 sequences, around a third seen only once; the top ten take approximately 6%. The specimen sequenced was synovial fluid, either unsorted or a sorted T cell fraction (not recorded which). The receptors derive from a male donor with ankylosing spondylitis. Both conserved end residues are part of each CDR3. Fields, in order: D gene, J gene, clone size, V gene, CDR3 DNA, CDR3 protein. D genes are given only for firm matches. Some rows have no size entry. The others give once, few or many, or a class for an expanded clone.

D: TRBD2; J: TRBJ2-1; size: few; V: TRBV29-1; DNA: TGCAGCGTTGAAGGGACTAGCTCTACCAATGAGCAGTTCTTC; CDR3: CSVEGTSSTNEQFF
D: .; J: TRBJ1-1; size: .; V: TRBV7-2; DNA: TGTGCCACCCAACCGGGACAATTTCGCACTGAAGCTTTCTTT; CDR3: CATQPGQFRTEAFF
D: TRBD2; J: TRBJ2-2; size: .; V: TRBV7-9; DNA: TGTGCCAGCAGCTTTAGCGGGGACAACACCGGGGAGCTGTTTTTT; CDR3: CASSFSGDNTGELFF
D: .; J: TRBJ2-1; size: .; V: TRBV29-1; DNA: TGCAGCGTCGTCACAGGGAGCTCCTACAATGAGCAGTTCTTC; CDR3: CSVVTGSSYNEQFF
D: .; J: TRBJ1-1; size: once; V: TRBV30; DNA: TGTGCCTGGAGTGTAGAGGGGGGGAACACTGAAGCTTTCTTT; CDR3: CAWSVEGGNTEAFF
D: .; J: TRBJ1-1; size: few; V: TRBV2; DNA: TGTGCCAGCAGCACAGATATGAACACTGAAGCTTTCTTT; CDR3: CASSTDMNTEAFF
D: .; J: TRBJ1-4; size: few; V: TRBV11-3; DNA: TGTGCCAGCACTGAGGGAATGTCACCGAATGAAAAACTGTTTTTT; CDR3: CASTEGMSPNEKLFF
D: .; J: TRBJ1-5; size: few; V: TRBV10-3; DNA: TGTGCCATCAGTATACAGGGAGGGCAGCCCCAGCATTTT; CDR3: CAISIQGGQPQHF
D: .; J: TRBJ1-2; size: few; V: TRBV30; DNA: TGTGCCTGGAGTGACGGGGGCCATGGCTACACCTTC; CDR3: CAWSDGGHGYTF
D: TRBD1; J: TRBJ1-1; size: few; V: TRBV28; DNA: TGTGCCAGCATACAGGGGGGGGGTGGGAACACTGAAGCTTTCTTT; CDR3: CASIQGGGGNTEAFF
D: .; J: TRBJ2-7; size: many; V: TRBV20-1; DNA: TGCAGTGCTAGAGAGCTGACCCGTCATCCCTACGAGCAGTACTTC; CDR3: CSARELTRHPYEQYF
D: TRBD2; J: TRBJ2-3; size: few; V: TRBV3-1; DNA: TGTGCCAGCAGCCAAGAGGGGGTAGCGGGGGCCTTTAGCACAGATACGCAGTATTTT; CDR3: CASSQEGVAGAFSTDTQYF
D: TRBD2; J: TRBJ2-7; size: few; V: TRBV29-1; DNA: TGCAGCGTTGATAAGGGCGGGAGCTCCTACGAGCAGTACTTC; CDR3: CSVDKGGSSYEQYF
D: TRBD1; J: TRBJ2-6; size: .; V: TRBV7-6; DNA: TGTGCCAGCAGCCCAACTATGGCCAAGGGGACAGTAAACGTCCTGACTTTC; CDR3: CASSPTMAKGTVNVLTF
D: TRBD1; J: TRBJ1-1; size: many; V: TRBV4-2; DNA: TGTGCCAGCAGCCAAGATTTAACAGGGGGCCGCCCTGAAGCTTTCTTT; CDR3: CASSQDLTGGRPEAFF
D: .; J: TRBJ1-5; size: few; V: TRBV30; DNA: TGTGCCTGGGCCGATCATGGAGCCCATCAGCCCCAGCATTTT; CDR3: CAWADHGAHQPQHF
D: .; J: TRBJ2-7; size: once; V: TRBV7-3; DNA: TGTGCCAGCAGCTTAACGAATGGGGGGGCCGAGCAGTACTTC; CDR3: CASSLTNGGAEQYF
D: .; J: TRBJ2-7; size: once; V: TRBV19; DNA: TGTGCCAGCGGGACTCAGTTATCCTACGAGCAGTACTTC; CDR3: CASGTQLSYEQYF
D: TRBD1; J: TRBJ2-2; size: few; V: TRBV12-3/TRBV12-4; DNA: TGTGCCAGCAGTTTAAGGACAGGGGACACCGGGGAGCTGTTTTTT; CDR3: CASSLRTGDTGELFF
D: TRBD1; J: TRBJ2-3; size: .; V: TRBV28; DNA: TGTGCCAGCGGAGGAGTACAGGGGGCGGCAGATACGCAGTATTTT; CDR3: CASGGVQGAADTQYF
D: .; J: TRBJ2-1; size: .; V: TRBV13; DNA: TGTGCCAGCAGCACAAGACTGGCCAATGAGCAGTTCTTC; CDR3: CASSTRLANEQFF
D: .; J: TRBJ1-2; size: many; V: TRBV6-6; DNA: TGTGCCAGCAGTTGGGCAGACTATGGCTACACCTTC; CDR3: CASSWADYGYTF
D: TRBD2; J: TRBJ2-7; size: .; V: TRBV2; DNA: TGTGCCAGCAGTGATAGCGGGAGGGCCGAGTCCTACGAGCAGTACTTC; CDR3: CASSDSGRAESYEQYF
D: .; J: TRBJ2-3; size: .; V: TRBV7-2; DNA: TGTGCCAGCAGCCTACAAAGAGGTGGAGGGGGCTTGAATACGCAGTATTTT; CDR3: CASSLQRGGGGLNTQYF
D: TRBD1; J: TRBJ1-5; size: few; V: TRBV20-1; DNA: TGCAGTGCTAGGACAGGGGGAAGCAATCAGCCCCAGCATTTT; CDR3: CSARTGGSNQPQHF
D: TRBD1; J: TRBJ2-6; size: .; V: TRBV20-1; DNA: TGCAGTGCTACGGACAGGGTTGGGGCCAACGTCCTGACTTTC; CDR3: CSATDRVGANVLTF
D: .; J: TRBJ1-5; size: few; V: TRBV6-1; DNA: TGTGCCAGCAGTACGACAGTCACCAATCAGCCCCAGCATTTT; CDR3: CASSTTVTNQPQHF
D: TRBD1; J: TRBJ2-7; size: .; V: TRBV4-3; DNA: TGCGCCAGCAGCCAAGGGACAGGGGCTTCCTACGAGCAGTACTTC; CDR3: CASSQGTGASYEQYF
D: .; J: TRBJ1-2; size: .; V: TRBV9; DNA: TGTGGCAGCAGCGTAGCTAAGGGATCTGGCTACACCTTC; CDR3: CGSSVAKGSGYTF
D: TRBD2; J: TRBJ2-3; size: .; V: TRBV6-5; DNA: TGTGCCAGCAGTTACCGGGCACTAGCGGGGGTGGGAGATACGCAGTATTTT; CDR3: CASSYRALAGVGDTQYF
D: .; J: TRBJ2-2; size: many; V: TRBV7-8; DNA: TGTGCCAGCAGCTCTGCAGGGGTTACCGGGGAGCTGTTTTTT; CDR3: CASSSAGVTGELFF
D: .; J: TRBJ1-3; size: few; V: TRBV2; DNA: TGTGCCAGCGAAACAGGCCTCTCTGGAAACACCATATATTTT; CDR3: CASETGLSGNTIYF
D: TRBD1; J: TRBJ1-4; size: .; V: TRBV11-2; DNA: TGTGCCAGCAGCACCCTACAGGGGGCCGGGGAAAAACTGTTTTTT; CDR3: CASSTLQGAGEKLFF
D: TRBD1; J: TRBJ2-3; size: .; V: TRBV7-8; DNA: TGTGCCAGCAGCTTACGGGCAGGGGGTAGCACAGATACGCAGTATTTT; CDR3: CASSLRAGGSTDTQYF
D: .; J: TRBJ1-6; size: many; V: TRBV2; DNA: TGTGCCAGCAGTCCGGACGGGATTTCACCCCTCCACTTT; CDR3: CASSPDGISPLHF
D: TRBD1; J: TRBJ2-1; size: .; V: TRBV7-9; DNA: TGTGCCAGCAGCTTAGAGGGACAGGGGTGGACAAATGAGCAGTTCTTC; CDR3: CASSLEGQGWTNEQFF
D: .; J: TRBJ1-4; size: .; V: TRBV15; DNA: TGTGCCACCAGCAGAGATACAACAGCTAATGAAAAACTGTTTTTT; CDR3: CATSRDTTANEKLFF
D: .; J: TRBJ1-6; size: .; V: TRBV2; DNA: TGTGCCAGCAGTTGGACGGTCAATTCACCCCTCCACTTT; CDR3: CASSWTVNSPLHF
D: .; J: TRBJ1-1; size: few; V: TRBV7-2; DNA: TGTGCCAGCAGCTCAGGACAGAGCATGAACACTGAAGCTTTCTTT; CDR3: CASSSGQSMNTEAFF
D: .; J: TRBJ1-4; size: .; V: TRBV4-1; DNA: TGCGCCAGCAGCCAAGAAGTTAAGGGAAAAAGTGAAAAACTGTTTTTT; CDR3: CASSQEVKGKSEKLFF
D: .; J: TRBJ2-3; size: .; V: TRBV7-9; DNA: TGTGCCAGCAGCACCTACCGGGCCGCGGGAGATACGCAGTATTTT; CDR3: CASSTYRAAGDTQYF
D: .; J: TRBJ2-1; size: many; V: TRBV5-1; DNA: TGCGCCAGCACCCCGGACTCCTACAATGAGCAGTTCTTC; CDR3: CASTPDSYNEQFF
D: TRBD2; J: TRBJ2-5; size: few; V: TRBV7-9; DNA: TGTGCCAGCAGCTTTTCTAGCGGGAGCGAGGGACAAGAGACCCAGTACTTC; CDR3: CASSFSSGSEGQETQYF
D: .; J: TRBJ1-5; size: few; V: TRBV27; DNA: TGTGCCAGCAGTTTAGTCGGGTGGGGAAATCAGCCCCAGCATTTT; CDR3: CASSLVGWGNQPQHF
D: .; J: TRBJ2-4; size: .; V: TRBV27; DNA: TGTGCCAGCAGTGGTCTGGGGCTAGCCAAAAACATTCAGTACTTC; CDR3: CASSGLGLAKNIQYF
D: TRBD2; J: TRBJ2-1; size: .; V: TRBV29-1; DNA: TGCAGCGTGGGACTAGCGGGAGCTGTTCTTCCCAATGAGCAGTTCTTC; CDR3: CSVGLAGAVLPNEQFF
D: .; J: TRBJ1-1; size: many; V: TRBV5-6; DNA: TGTGCCAGCAGCTTGGTTTCGTACAGAAACACTGAAGCTTTCTTT; CDR3: CASSLVSYRNTEAFF
D: .; J: TRBJ2-5; size: many; V: TRBV27; DNA: TGTGCCAGCAGTTTATCCAGGAGGGGAGAGACCCAGTACTTC; CDR3: CASSLSRRGETQYF
D: .; J: TRBJ2-1; size: many; V: TRBV24-1; DNA: TGTGCCACCAGTGATTTGAAGGTTTGTCTCTACAATGAGCAGTTCTTC; CDR3: CATSDLKVCLYNEQFF
D: .; J: TRBJ2-7; size: .; V: TRBV6-1; DNA: TGTGCCAGCAGTGAAAAAGGGACCACCAAGCAGTACTTC; CDR3: CASSEKGTTKQYF
D: TRBD1; J: TRBJ1-2; size: .; V: TRBV12-3/TRBV12-4; DNA: TGTGCCAGCAGTGAGGGACAGATGTATGGCTACACCTTC; CDR3: CASSEGQMYGYTF
D: TRBD2; J: TRBJ2-2; size: .; V: TRBV9; DNA: TGTGCCAGCAGCCCCCGGGACTATCCGAACACCGGGGAGCTGTTTTTT; CDR3: CASSPRDYPNTGELFF
D: TRBD1; J: TRBJ1-5; size: .; V: TRBV2; DNA: TGTGCCAGCCAGGGACAGTCTAGCAATCAGCCCCAGCATTTT; CDR3: CASQGQSSNQPQHF
D: .; J: TRBJ2-5; size: .; V: TRBV11-2; DNA: TGTGCCAGCAGCTTTGGGGGAAGAAGAGAGACCCAGTACTTC; CDR3: CASSFGGRRETQYF
D: .; J: TRBJ2-1; size: few; V: TRBV2; DNA: TGTGCCAGCAGCAGGGTCTCAAATGAGCAGTTCTTC; CDR3: CASSRVSNEQFF
D: TRBD1; J: TRBJ1-5; size: .; V: TRBV2; DNA: TGTGCCAGCAGGGGGGGACAGCCGAATCAGCCCCAGCATTTT; CDR3: CASRGGQPNQPQHF
D: .; J: TRBJ1-1; size: .; V: TRBV18; DNA: TGTGCCAGCTCAAGGGACCAGGGGCTTGGTAACACTGAAGCTTTCTTT; CDR3: CASSRDQGLGNTEAFF
D: .; J: TRBJ2-3; size: .; V: TRBV5-1; DNA: TGCGCCAGCGACCCCCTAGGTAGCACAGATACGCAGTATTTT; CDR3: CASDPLGSTDTQYF
D: .; J: TRBJ1-1; size: .; V: TRBV5-1; DNA: TGCGCCAGCAGCTTGGGGGCGGGACTGGTTGAAGCTTTCTTT; CDR3: CASSLGAGLVEAFF